The sequence of this T cell receptor beta chain was determined in a study of T cells in Graves' hyperthyroidism and ophthalmopathy. Looking at the study overall: Peripheral blood samples were taken at initial diagnosis, prior to any treatment.

Comment on this clonotype: Its antigen is as yet unknown.

General observations from the study: Ophthalmopathy cases were set apart from stable hyperthyroidism by a 13 V-J model.

Amplification of TCR beta CDR3 regions was performed using RNA transcripts as template. An initial round of RT-PCR targeting the TCR CDR3 relied on the HTBI primer set. TCRdb called the multiplex PCR reads again in MiXCR, with one record for every CDR3 protein. The table lists about 590,000 distinct CDR3 sequences, more than 15% of them singletons. Patients between 18 and 65 years old had hyperthyroidism, newly diagnosed and lasting under 2 months. Orbital computed tomography, thyroid ultrasound, serum thyroxine and TRAb, and clinical symptoms together informed the diagnoses. The germline gives CDR1 MNHGY, CDR2 SVAAGI. V gave up 4 bases and J gave up 1 base, with 8 bases separating them. The CDR3 has 14 residues.

Sequenced sample: blood. The chain carries TRBV6-9 and TRBJ1-5, with D perhaps TRBD1 (6 bases). This clonotype originated in a woman younger than 45 with Graves' hyperthyroidism. The CDR3 coding sequence is TGTGCCAGCAGTTCCGACAGGAGCAATCAGCCCCAGCATTTT. It encodes CASSSDRSNQPQHF.